Presented here are 10 T cell receptor beta chains from one specimen sequenced in a study of cytomegalovirus exposure and HLA in healthy donors. PCR amplification relied on 60 Vbeta primers (plus 13 Jbeta primers). The table came from immunoSEQ multiplex PCR; TCRdb's copy has only in-frame clones and leaves some out. This table holds about 70,000 clones, 74% found once. Sequenced input: PBMCs. These TCRs come from a human donor in good health.

This clone was seen only once. The rearrangement joins TRBV27 to TRBJ2-1; TRBD1 aligns across 10 bases. V trimming: 5 bases; J trimming: 10 bases; junction bases outside the gene matches: 8. Germline V gene data show CDR1 as MNHEY and CDR2 as SMNVEV (reference sequence). The CDR3 sequence is 14 residues long. The CDR3 DNA reads TGTGCCAGCAGTCCCCGGACAGGGGGGTTGGAGCAGTTCTTC. Its translation: CASSPRTGGLEQFF.

CDR3 region: CASSLEQVYGYTF. The CDR3 DNA reads TGTGCCAGCAGCTTGGAACAGGTCTATGGCTACACCTTC. This rearrangement joins TRBV5-6 to TRBJ1-2; D might be TRBD1 (5 bases). In germline, CDR1 is SGHDT, CDR2 YYEEEE. This CDR3 comprises 13 residues. V lost 0 bases, J lost 4 bases, and 7 bases lay in between.

This chain joins TRBV5-1 and TRBJ2-7, with D unclear. Trimming stripped 4 bases from V and 7 bases from J, with 15 bases between. The CDR3 runs to 13 residues. The V gene's germline CDR1 is SGHRS and CDR2 YFSETQ. The CDR3 protein is CASSADGGGEQYF. CDR3 in DNA: TGCGCCAGCAGCGCCGACGGCGGTGGAGAGCAGTACTTC.

The V and J genes are TRBV7-9 and TRBJ2-2; perhaps TRBD1 as D (6 bases). Germline V gives CDR1 SEHNR, CDR2 FQNEAQ (reference sequence). Trimming left V 11 bases short and J 2 bases short, with 15 bases between. CDR3 length equals 14 residues. The CDR3 sequence: CAGQGTTNTGELFF. CDR3 sequence (DNA): TGTGCCGGGCAGGGGACCACCAACACCGGGGAGCTGTTTTTT.

The rearrangement links TRBV4-1 to TRBJ1-2, with 10 bases that match TRBD1. This CDR3 has 15 residues. Germline V gene data show CDR1 as MGHRA and CDR2 as YSYEKL. V shed 4 bases, J shed 8 bases, and the junction held 10 bases outside the gene matches. CDR3 bases: TGCGCCAGCAGCCCTTCCGGGACAGGGGTCTCCGGCTACACCTTC. This codes for CASSPSGTGVSGYTF.

The chain links TRBV29-1 to TRBJ2-1; TRBD2 matches 8 bases. Germline trimming cut 4 bases from V and 2 bases from J; bases unmatched to any gene: 7. CDR1 is SQVTM and CDR2 is ANQGSEA in the germline V gene. CDR3 length: 15 amino acids. CDR3 sequence: CSVGTSQSPYNEQFF. The CDR3 DNA reads as TGCAGCGTTGGGACTAGCCAAAGCCCCTACAATGAGCAGTTCTTC.

V is TRBV5-4 and J is TRBJ1-5; possible D gene TRBD1, 5 bases. Deletions cut 2 bases from V and 6 bases from J, with 9 bases between. Per germline, CDR1 SGHNT and CDR2 YYREEE (reference sequence). The CDR3 has 13 residues. The CDR3 protein is CASSFGGGQPQHF. The CDR3 nucleotides read TGTGCCAGCAGCTTCGGGGGGGGTCAGCCCCAGCATTTT.

The rearrangement links TRBV10-3 to TRBJ2-7; 10 nucleotides line up with TRBD1. The CDR3 has 13 residues. Germline assignment: CDR1 ENHRY and CDR2 SYGVKD. V dropped 6 bases and J dropped 5; count of bases not matched to a gene: 4. Written as DNA, the CDR3 is TGTGCCATCAGCCGGGACAGGGGCCACGAGCAGTACTTC. Its protein is CAISRDRGHEQYF.

This clone has only one observation. The V call is TRBV18, the J call TRBJ1-1, with TRBD1 identical over 10 bases. CDR1 and CDR2 from the germline V gene are KGHSH and LQKENI. J was trimmed by 1 base and V by 3 bases; bases with no gene match: 17. The CDR3 covers 20 residues. CDR3 coding DNA: TGTGCCAGCTCACCCTTGGCTACTGCCCGGGACAGGGGTCGGAACACTGAAGCTTTCTTT. Its translation is CASSPLATARDRGRNTEAFF.

The rearrangement joins TRBV11-2 to TRBJ2-7; D is unresolved. Germline CDR1 and CDR2: SGHAT and FQNNGV. The CDR3 is 12 amino acids. Trimming pared 1 base from V and 3 bases from J, leaving 4 bases between. For the CDR3, the DNA is TGTGCCAGCAGCTTAGTAAACTACGAGCAGTACTTC. It specifies CASSLVNYEQYF.